The rows below give T cell receptor beta chains drawn from one sample of a study of T cell repertoires in cytomegalovirus infection. A single record per CDR3 protein comes from TCRdb applying MiXCR to the reads. This table holds 800,000 to 950,000 distinct CDR3 sequences, about 31% found once. For these TCRs, the target antigens are not known. The starting material was cultured CD8+ T cells from PBMCs, obtained from culture after CMV antigen stimulation. Receptors originate from a human donor in good health (CMV status not recorded). Some clones in this sample may be carry-over from other donors' samples. The CDR3 runs from the conserved cysteine through the conserved F or W. The order of the fields is V gene, clone size, J gene, D gene, CDR3 protein, CDR3 DNA. D genes are given only for firm matches. Size is omitted from some rows. Given values are once, few, many or a class for expanded clones.

TRBV7-8	.	TRBJ1-2	.	CASSWGRGRADNYGYTF	TGTGCCAGCAGCTGGGGCCGGGGCAGGGCGGATAACTATGGCTACACCTTC
TRBV7-9	few	TRBJ1-1	TRBD1	CASSGGTGVMNTEAFF	TGTGCCAGCAGCGGAGGGACAGGGGTGATGAACACTGAAGCTTTCTTT
TRBV12-5	.	TRBJ1-2	.	CASGLGDYGYTF	TGTGCTAGTGGTTTGGGGGATTATGGCTACACCTTC
TRBV4-1	.	TRBJ1-1	.	CASKGLSYTEAFF	TGCGCCAGCAAGGGGTTAAGTTACACTGAAGCTTTCTTT
TRBV6-5	.	TRBJ2-1	TRBD2	CASSYAGGEQFF	TGTGCCAGCAGTTACGCGGGGGGTGAGCAGTTCTTC
TRBV7-2	many	TRBJ2-1	TRBD2	CASSSTGLAGGLLSSYNEQFF	TGTGCCAGCAGTTCTACCGGACTAGCGGGGGGCCTATTGAGCTCCTACAATGAGCAGTTCTTC
TRBV6-8	.	TRBJ2-5	TRBD1	CASSNHGQGPQTQYF	TGTGCCAGCAGTAACCATGGACAGGGCCCCCAGACCCAGTACTTC
TRBV7-9	many	TRBJ2-1	.	CASTRDSQNNEQFF	TGTGCCAGCACTCGGGACTCCCAAAACAATGAGCAGTTCTTC
TRBV7-7	few	TRBJ2-1	.	CASSYGLDSNEQFF	TGTGCTAGCAGCTACGGACTGGACAGTAATGAGCAGTTCTTC
TRBV7-6	.	TRBJ2-2	.	CAIGTAASTGELFF	TGTGCCATCGGGACGGCTGCTTCCACCGGGGAGCTGTTTTTT
TRBV4-1	.	TRBJ2-2	TRBD2	CASSRALSGGTGELFF	TGCGCCAGCAGCCGGGCCCTTTCGGGGGGAACCGGGGAGCTGTTTTTT
TRBV19	.	TRBJ1-5	.	CASREGKQPQHF	TGTGCCAGTAGAGAGGGGAAACAGCCCCAGCATTTT
TRBV6-2/TRBV6-3	.	TRBJ2-1	TRBD2	CASSYIPSGGYNEQFF	TGTGCCAGCAGTTACATCCCTAGCGGGGGGTACAATGAGCAGTTCTTC
TRBV5-3	.	TRBJ1-2	.	CASSPRDQGSYGYTF	TGTGCCAGCAGCCCAAGGGACCAGGGTAGCTATGGCTACACCTTC
TRBV24-1	.	TRBJ2-2	.	CATSAENSGTPNTGELFF	TGTGCCACCAGTGCCGAAAACTCGGGGACACCGAACACCGGGGAGCTGTTTTTT
TRBV6-6	few	TRBJ2-1	.	CASSYDKDGGPNEQFF	TGTGCCAGCAGTTACGACAAGGACGGGGGACCCAATGAGCAGTTCTTC
TRBV7-6	many	TRBJ2-3	TRBD2	CASSPLAGAGTDTQYF	TGTGCCAGCAGCCCTCTAGCGGGGGCCGGCACAGATACGCAGTATTTT
TRBV27	.	TRBJ1-1	.	CASHGEGGTEAFF	TGTGCCAGCCATGGGGAGGGTGGTACTGAAGCTTTCTTT
TRBV10-3	.	TRBJ2-3	.	CAIRESEGADTQYF	TGTGCCATCAGAGAGTCGGAGGGAGCAGATACGCAGTATTTT
TRBV7-8	many	TRBJ2-7	.	CASSLVRPTIVDSYEQYF	TGTGCCAGCAGCTTAGTGAGGCCTACAATCGTAGATTCCTACGAGCAGTACTTC
TRBV10-3	.	TRBJ1-3	.	CAISVGTTFSGNTIYF	TGTGCCATCAGTGTAGGGACAACTTTCTCTGGAAACACCATATATTTT
TRBV7-2	.	TRBJ1-4	.	CVSSLNRVLDEILFF	TGTGTCAGCAGCTTAAACAGGGTTTTAGATGAAATACTGTTTTTT
TRBV6-2/TRBV6-3	few	TRBJ2-4	.	CASSITGTLAKNIQYF	TGTGCCAGCAGTATCACAGGGACTCTAGCCAAAAACATTCAGTACTTC
TRBV10-2	few	TRBJ2-1	.	CASSVGRGLNEQFF	TGCGCCAGCAGCGTCGGTAGGGGCCTCAATGAGCAGTTCTTC
TRBV7-2	few	TRBJ2-3	TRBD2	CASSRTSGGGDTQYF	TGTGCCAGCAGCCGGACTAGCGGGGGAGGAGATACGCAGTATTTT
TRBV5-4	.	TRBJ2-5	.	CASRPPTEETQYF	TGTGCCAGCAGGCCCCCCACGGAAGAGACCCAGTACTTC
TRBV5-4	few	TRBJ2-7	TRBD2	CASSLPRTSGDYEQYF	TGTGCCAGCAGCTTGCCCCGGACTAGCGGGGACTACGAGCAGTACTTC
TRBV7-6	.	TRBJ1-1	TRBD1	CANSFLQGVWTEAFF	TGTGCCAACAGCTTCTTACAGGGGGTATGGACTGAAGCTTTCTTT
TRBV4-3	.	TRBJ2-1	.	CASSQAWGYNEQFF	TGCGCCAGCAGCCAAGCCTGGGGTTACAATGAGCAGTTCTTC